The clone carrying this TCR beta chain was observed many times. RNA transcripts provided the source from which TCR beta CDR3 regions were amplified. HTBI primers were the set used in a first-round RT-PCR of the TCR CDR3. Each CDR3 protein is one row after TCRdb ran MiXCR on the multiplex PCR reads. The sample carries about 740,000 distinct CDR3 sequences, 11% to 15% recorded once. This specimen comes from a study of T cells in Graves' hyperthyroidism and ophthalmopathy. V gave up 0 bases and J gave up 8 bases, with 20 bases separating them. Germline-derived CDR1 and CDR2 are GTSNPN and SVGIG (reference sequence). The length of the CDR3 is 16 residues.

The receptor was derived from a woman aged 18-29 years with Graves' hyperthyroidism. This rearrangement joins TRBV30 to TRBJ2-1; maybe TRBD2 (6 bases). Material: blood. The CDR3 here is CAWSVPFRLVRDEQFF. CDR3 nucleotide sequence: TGTGCCTGGAGTGTACCCTTTAGACTAGTCCGGGATGAGCAGTTCTTC.